This T cell receptor beta chain was obtained from a study of molecular identifiers for immune sequencing clone quantification. Only a few counts were recorded for this clonotype. CDR3 length: 15 residues. The V end lost 0 bases, the J end lost 0 bases, and 10 bases lay between the germline ends. The V gene's germline CDR1 is SGDLS and CDR2 YYNGEE. Each CDR3 protein is one row after TCRdb ran MiXCR on the PCR reads. Seen here are under 600,000 distinct CDR3 sequences, over 20% observed once, and the top ten hold about 0.8%. The receptor comes from a human donor in good health. Some libraries in this study had Jurkat cell RNA spiked in. The sequenced material came from naive CD8+ T cells from blood, with Jurkat cell RNA spiked in. Described subset: FACS-sorted CD8+CD4-CCR7+CD45RA+ naive T cells. V gene TRBV9 combines with J gene TRBJ2-7, with D uncertain. CDR3 in amino acids: CASSVGGESSYEQYF. For the CDR3, the DNA is TGTGCCAGCAGCGTAGGCGGAGAAAGCTCCTACGAGCAGTACTTC.